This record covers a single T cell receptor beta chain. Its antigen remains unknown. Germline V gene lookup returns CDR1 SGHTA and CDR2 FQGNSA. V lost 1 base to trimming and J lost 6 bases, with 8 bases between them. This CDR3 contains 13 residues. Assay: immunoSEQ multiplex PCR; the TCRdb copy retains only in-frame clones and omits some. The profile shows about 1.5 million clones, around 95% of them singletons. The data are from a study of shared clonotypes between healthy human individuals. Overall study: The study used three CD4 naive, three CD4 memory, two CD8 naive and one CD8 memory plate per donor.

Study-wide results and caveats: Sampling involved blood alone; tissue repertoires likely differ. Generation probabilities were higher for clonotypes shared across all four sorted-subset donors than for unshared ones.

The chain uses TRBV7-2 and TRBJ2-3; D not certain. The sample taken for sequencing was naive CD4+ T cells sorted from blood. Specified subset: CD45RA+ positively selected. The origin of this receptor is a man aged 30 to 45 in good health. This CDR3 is CASSLVELDTQYF. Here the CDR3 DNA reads TGTGCCAGCAGCTTAGTTGAACTCGATACGCAGTATTTT.